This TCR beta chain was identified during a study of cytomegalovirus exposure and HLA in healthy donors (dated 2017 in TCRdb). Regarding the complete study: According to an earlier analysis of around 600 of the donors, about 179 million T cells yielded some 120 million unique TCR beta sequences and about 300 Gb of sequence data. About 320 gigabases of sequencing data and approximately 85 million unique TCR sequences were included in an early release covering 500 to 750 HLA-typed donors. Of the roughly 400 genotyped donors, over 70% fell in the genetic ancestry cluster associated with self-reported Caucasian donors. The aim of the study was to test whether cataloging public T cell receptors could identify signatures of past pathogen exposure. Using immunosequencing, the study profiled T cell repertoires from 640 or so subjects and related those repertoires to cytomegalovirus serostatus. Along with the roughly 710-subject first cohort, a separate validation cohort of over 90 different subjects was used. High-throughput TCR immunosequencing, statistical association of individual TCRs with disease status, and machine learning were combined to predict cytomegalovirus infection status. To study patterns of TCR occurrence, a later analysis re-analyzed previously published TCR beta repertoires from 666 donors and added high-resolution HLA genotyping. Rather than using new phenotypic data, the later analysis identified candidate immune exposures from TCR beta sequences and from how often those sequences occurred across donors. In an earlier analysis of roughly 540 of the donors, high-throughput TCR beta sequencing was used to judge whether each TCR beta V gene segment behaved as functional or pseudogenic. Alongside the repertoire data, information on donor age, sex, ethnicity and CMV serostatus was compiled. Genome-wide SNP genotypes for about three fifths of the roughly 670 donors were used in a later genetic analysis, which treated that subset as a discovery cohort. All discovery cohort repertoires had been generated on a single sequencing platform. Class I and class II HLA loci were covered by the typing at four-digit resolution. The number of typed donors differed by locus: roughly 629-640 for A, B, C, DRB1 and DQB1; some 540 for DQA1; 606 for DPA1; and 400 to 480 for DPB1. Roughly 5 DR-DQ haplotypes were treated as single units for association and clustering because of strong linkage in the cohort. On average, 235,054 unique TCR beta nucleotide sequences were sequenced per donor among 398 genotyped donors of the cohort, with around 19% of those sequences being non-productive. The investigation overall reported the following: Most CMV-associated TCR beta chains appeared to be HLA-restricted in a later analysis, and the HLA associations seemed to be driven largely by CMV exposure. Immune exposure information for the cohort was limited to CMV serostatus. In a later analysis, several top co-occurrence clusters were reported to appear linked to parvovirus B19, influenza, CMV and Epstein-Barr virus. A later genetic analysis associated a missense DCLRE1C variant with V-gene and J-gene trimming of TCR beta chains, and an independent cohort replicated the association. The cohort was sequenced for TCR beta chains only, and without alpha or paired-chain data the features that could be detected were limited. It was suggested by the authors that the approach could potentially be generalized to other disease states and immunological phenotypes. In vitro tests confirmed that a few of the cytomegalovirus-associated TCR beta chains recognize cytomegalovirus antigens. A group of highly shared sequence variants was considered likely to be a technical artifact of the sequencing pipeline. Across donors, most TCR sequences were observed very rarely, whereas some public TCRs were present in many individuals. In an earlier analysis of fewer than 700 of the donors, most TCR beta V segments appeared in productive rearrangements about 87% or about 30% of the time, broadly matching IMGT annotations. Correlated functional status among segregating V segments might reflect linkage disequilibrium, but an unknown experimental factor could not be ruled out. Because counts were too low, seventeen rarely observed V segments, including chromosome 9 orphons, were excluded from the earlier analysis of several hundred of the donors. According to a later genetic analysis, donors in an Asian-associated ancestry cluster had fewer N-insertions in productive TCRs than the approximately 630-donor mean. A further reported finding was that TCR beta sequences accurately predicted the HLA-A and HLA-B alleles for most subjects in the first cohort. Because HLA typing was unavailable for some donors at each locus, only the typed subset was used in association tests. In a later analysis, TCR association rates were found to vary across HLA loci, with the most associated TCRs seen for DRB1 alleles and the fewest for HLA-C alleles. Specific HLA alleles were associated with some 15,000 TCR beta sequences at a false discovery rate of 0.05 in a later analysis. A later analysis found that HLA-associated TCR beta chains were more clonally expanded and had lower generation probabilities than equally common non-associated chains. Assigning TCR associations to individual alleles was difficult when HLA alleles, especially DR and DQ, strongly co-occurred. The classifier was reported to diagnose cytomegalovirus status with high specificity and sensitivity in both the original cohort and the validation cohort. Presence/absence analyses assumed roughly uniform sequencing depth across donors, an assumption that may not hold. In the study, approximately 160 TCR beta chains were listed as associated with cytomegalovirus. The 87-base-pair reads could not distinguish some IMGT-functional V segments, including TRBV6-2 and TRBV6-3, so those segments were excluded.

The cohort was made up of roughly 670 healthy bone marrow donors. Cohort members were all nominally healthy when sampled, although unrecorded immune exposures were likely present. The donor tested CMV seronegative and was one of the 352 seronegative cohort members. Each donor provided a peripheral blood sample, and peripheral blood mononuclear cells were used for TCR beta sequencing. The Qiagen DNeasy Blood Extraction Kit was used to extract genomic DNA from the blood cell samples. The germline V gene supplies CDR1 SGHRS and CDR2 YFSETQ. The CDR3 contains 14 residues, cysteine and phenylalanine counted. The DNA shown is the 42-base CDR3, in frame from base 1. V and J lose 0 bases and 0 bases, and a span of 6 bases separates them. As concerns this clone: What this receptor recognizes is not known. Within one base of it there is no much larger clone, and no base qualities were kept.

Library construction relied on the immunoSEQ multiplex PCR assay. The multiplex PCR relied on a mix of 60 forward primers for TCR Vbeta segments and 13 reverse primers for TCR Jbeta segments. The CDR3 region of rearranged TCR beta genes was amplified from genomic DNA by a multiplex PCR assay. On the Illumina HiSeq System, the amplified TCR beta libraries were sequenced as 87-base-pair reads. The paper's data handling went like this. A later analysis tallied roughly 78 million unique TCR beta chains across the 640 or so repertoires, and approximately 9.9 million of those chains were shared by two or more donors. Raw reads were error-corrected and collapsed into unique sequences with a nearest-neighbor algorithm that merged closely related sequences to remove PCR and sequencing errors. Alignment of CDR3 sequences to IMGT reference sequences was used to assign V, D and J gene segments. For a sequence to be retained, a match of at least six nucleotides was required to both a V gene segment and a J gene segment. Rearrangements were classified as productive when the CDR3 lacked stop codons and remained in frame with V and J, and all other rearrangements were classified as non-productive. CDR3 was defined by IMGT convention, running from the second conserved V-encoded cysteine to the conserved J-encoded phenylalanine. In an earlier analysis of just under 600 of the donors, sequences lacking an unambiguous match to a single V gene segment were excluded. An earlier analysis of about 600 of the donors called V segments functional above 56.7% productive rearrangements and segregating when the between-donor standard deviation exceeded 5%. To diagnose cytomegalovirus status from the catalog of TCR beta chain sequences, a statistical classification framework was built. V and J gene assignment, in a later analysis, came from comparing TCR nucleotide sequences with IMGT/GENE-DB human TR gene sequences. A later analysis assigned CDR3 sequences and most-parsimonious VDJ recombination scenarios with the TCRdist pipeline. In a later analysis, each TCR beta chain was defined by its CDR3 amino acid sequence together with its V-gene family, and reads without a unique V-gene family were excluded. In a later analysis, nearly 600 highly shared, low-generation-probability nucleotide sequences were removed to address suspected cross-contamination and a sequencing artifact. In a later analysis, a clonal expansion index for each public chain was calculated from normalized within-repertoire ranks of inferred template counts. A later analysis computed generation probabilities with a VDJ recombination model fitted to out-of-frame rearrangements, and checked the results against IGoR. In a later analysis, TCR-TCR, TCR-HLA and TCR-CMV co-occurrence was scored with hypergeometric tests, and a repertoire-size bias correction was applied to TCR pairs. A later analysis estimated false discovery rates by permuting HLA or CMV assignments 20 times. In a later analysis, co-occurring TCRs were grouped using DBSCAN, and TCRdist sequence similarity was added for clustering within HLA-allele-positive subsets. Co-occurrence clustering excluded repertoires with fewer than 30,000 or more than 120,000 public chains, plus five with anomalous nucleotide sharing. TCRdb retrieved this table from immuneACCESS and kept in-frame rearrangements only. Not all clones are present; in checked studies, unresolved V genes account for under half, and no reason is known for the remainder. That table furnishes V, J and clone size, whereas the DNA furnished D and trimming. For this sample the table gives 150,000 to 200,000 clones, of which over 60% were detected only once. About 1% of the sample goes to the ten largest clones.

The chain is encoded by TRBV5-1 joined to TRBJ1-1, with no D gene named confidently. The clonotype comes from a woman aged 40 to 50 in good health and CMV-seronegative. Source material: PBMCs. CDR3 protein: CASSLDAVNTEAFF. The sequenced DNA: TGCGCCAGCAGCTTGGATGCGGTGAACACTGAAGCTTTCTTT.